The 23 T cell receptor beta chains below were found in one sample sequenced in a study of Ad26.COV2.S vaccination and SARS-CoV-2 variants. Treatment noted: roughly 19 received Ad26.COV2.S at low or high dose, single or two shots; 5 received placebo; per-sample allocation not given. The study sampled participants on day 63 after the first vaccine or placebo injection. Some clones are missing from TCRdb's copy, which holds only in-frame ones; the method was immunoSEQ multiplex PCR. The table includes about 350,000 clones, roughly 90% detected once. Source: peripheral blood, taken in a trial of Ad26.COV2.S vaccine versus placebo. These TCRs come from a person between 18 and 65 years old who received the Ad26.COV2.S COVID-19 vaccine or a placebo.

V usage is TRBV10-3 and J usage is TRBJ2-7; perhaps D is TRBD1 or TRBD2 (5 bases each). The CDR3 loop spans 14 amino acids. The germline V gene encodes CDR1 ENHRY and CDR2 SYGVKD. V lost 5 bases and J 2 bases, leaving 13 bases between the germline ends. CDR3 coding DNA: TGTGCCATCAGTACCTTCGGGACCGCCTACGAGCAGTACTTC. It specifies CAISTFGTAYEQYF.

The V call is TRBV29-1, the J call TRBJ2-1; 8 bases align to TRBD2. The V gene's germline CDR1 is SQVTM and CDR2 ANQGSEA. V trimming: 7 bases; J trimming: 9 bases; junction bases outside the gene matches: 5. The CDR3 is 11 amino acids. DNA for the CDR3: TGCAGCGGCTACGGGGGGGTTGAGCAGTTCTTC. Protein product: CSGYGGVEQFF.

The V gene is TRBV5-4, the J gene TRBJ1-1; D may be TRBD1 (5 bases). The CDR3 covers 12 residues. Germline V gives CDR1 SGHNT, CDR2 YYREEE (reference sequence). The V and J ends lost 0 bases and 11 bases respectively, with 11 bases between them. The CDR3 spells CASSLGPAGAFF. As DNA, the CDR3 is TGTGCCAGCAGCTTGGGGCCGGCAGGGGCTTTCTTT.

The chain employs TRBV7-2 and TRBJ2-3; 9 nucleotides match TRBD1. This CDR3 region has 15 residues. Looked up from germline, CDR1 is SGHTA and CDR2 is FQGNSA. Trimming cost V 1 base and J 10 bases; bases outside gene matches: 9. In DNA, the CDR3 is TGTGCCAGCAGCTTAGGCGGGACAGGGAAGGTATCGCAGTATTTT. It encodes CASSLGGTGKVSQYF.

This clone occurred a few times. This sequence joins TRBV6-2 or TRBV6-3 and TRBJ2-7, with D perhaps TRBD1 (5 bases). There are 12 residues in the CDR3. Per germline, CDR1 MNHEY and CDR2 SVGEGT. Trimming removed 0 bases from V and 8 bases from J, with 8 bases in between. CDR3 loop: CASSYSLGQQYF. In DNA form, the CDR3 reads TGTGCCAGCAGTTACTCGTTGGGGCAGCAGTACTTC.

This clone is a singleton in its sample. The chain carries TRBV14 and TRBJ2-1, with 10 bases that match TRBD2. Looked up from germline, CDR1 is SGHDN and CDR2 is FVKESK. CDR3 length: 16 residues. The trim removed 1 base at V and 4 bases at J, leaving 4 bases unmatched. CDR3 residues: CASSQGSGLAYNEQFF. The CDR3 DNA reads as TGTGCCAGCAGCCAAGGATCGGGACTAGCGTACAATGAGCAGTTCTTC.

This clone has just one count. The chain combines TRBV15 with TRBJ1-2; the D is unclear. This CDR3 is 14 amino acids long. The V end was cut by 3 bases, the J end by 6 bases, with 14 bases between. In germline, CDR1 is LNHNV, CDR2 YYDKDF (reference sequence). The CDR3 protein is CATSSSGPGDGYTF. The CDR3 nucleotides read TGTGCCACCAGCAGTTCAGGCCCCGGAGATGGCTACACCTTC.

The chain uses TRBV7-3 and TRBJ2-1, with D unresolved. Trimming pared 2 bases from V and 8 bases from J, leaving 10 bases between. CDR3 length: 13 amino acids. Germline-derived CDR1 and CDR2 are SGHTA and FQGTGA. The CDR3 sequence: CASSLGPRDEQFF. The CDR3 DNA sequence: TGTGCCAGCAGCTTAGGGCCCCGGGATGAGCAGTTCTTC.

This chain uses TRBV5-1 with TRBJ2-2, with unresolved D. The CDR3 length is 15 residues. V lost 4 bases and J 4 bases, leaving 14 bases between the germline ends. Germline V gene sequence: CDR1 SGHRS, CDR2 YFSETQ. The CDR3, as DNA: TGCGCCAGCAGCCGCATTCTGAGTTCCACCGGGGAGCTGTTTTTT. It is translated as CASSRILSSTGELFF.

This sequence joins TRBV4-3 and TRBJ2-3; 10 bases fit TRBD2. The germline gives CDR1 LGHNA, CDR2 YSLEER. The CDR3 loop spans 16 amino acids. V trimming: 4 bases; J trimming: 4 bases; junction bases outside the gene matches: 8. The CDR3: CASSRAGLAASDTQYF. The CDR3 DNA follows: TGCGCCAGCAGCCGCGCTGGACTAGCGGCATCAGATACGCAGTATTTT.

In nucleotides, the CDR3 is TGTGCCAGTAGTATAGTACCCGGGGAGCTGTTTTTT. This codes for CASSIVPGELFF. The V call is TRBV19, the J call TRBJ2-2; D is unclear. This CDR3 is 12 amino acids long. Germline CDR1 and CDR2: LNHDA and SQIVND (reference sequence). Trimming took 1 base from V and 6 from J, leaving 3 bases between them.

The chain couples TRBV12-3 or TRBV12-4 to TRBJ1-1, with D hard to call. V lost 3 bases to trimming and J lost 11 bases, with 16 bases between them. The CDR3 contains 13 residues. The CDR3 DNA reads TGTGCCAGCAGTTTTTCTGCGGGCGTCGACGCTTTCTTT. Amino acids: CASSFSAGVDAFF.

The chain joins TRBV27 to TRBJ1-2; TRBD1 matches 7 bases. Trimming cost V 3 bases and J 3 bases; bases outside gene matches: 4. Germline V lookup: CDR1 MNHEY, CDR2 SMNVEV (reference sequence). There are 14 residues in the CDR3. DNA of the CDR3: TGTGCCAGCAGTTTCGGGACAGAGGACTATGGCTACACCTTC. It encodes CASSFGTEDYGYTF.

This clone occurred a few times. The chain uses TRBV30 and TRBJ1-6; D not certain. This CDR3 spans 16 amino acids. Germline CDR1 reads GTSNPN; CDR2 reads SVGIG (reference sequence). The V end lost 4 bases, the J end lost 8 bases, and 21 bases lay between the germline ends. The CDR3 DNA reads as TGTGCCTGGACACCCCGCCTGAGAGGGCCGGATTCACCCCTCCACTTT. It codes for CAWTPRLRGPDSPLHF. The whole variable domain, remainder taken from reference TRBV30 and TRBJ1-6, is SQTIHQWPATLVQPVGSPLSLECTVEGTSNPNLYWYRQAAGRGLQLLFYSVGIGQISSEVPQNLSASRPQDRQFILSSKKLLLSDSGFYLCAWTPRLRGPDSPLHFGNGTRLTVT.

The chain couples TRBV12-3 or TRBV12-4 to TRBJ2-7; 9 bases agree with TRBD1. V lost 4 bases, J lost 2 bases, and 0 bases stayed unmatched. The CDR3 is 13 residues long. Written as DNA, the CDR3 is TGTGCCAGCAGTTGGACAGGGGCCTACGAGCAGTACTTC. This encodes CASSWTGAYEQYF.

CDR3: CASSSRVDTQYF. CDR3 nucleotide sequence: TGTGCCAGCAGCTCTAGGGTAGATACGCAGTATTTT. The chain links TRBV11-2 to TRBJ2-3; no clear D gene. Per the germline V gene, CDR1 is SGHAT and CDR2 is FQNNGV. The CDR3 runs 12 residues. Trimming left V 4 bases short and J 5 bases short, with 7 bases between.

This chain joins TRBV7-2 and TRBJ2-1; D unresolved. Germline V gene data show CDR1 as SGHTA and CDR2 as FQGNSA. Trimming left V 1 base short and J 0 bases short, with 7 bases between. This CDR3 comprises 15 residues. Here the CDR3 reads CASSLGPSSYNEQFF. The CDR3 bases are TGTGCCAGCAGCTTAGGGCCCAGCTCCTACAATGAGCAGTTCTTC.

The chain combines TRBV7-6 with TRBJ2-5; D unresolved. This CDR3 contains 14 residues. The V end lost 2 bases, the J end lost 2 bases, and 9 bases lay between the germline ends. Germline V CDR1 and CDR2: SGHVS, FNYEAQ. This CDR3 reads CASSLMDGQETQYF. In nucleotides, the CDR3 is TGTGCCAGCAGCTTAATGGACGGACAAGAGACCCAGTACTTC.

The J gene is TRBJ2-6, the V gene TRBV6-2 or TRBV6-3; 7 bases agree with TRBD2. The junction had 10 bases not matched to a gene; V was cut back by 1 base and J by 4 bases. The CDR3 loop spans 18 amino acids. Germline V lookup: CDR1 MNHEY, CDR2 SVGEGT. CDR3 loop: CASSYYRGGVAGANVLTF. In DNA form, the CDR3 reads TGTGCCAGCAGTTACTATCGTGGGGGGGTGGCCGGGGCCAACGTCCTGACTTTC.

For the CDR3, the DNA is TGTGCCAGCAGTTCCGACCCCCGAAGGCTAGGCATTCAGTACTTC. Amino acids: CASSSDPRRLGIQYF. V usage is TRBV6-6 and J usage is TRBJ2-4; D gene uncertain. Germline V gives CDR1 MNHNY, CDR2 SVGAGI (reference sequence). V lost 4 bases, J lost 9 bases, and 19 bases lay in between. The CDR3 length is 15 residues.

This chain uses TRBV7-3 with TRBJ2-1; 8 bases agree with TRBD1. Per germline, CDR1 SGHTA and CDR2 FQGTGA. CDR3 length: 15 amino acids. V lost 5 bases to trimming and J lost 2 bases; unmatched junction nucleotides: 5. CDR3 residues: CASSLLDRAYNEQFF. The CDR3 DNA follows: TGTGCCAGCAGCCTCCTGGACAGGGCCTACAATGAGCAGTTCTTC.

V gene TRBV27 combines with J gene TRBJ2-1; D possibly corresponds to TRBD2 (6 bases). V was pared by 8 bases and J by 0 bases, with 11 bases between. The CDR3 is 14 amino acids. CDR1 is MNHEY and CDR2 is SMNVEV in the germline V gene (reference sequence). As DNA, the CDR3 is TGTGCCAGCCGGGGGTGGCCCTCCTACAATGAGCAGTTCTTC. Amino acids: CASRGWPSYNEQFF.

CDR3 loop: CASSLDRVNSPLHF. The CDR3 DNA sequence: TGTGCCAGCAGCCTAGACAGGGTAAATTCACCCCTCCACTTT. This chain connects TRBV11-1 to TRBJ1-6; 7 bases fit TRBD1. The CDR3 length is 14 residues. Germline assignment: CDR1 SGHAT and CDR2 FQDESV (reference sequence). The V gene end was trimmed by 5 bases and the J gene end by 7 bases; junction bases not matched to a gene: 5.